This T cell receptor (beta chain) was recovered during a study of CD8+ T cells in alopecia areata. Sequencing templates came from extracted RNA that was reverse transcribed into cDNA. Profiling relied on immunoSEQ multiplex PCR, and the TCRdb table lists in-frame clones only, not all of them. Here the sample spans roughly 150,000 clones, around 55% being singletons. This clone was found a few times. The V and J ends lost 6 bases and 7 bases respectively, with 16 bases between them. The CDR3 extends over 12 amino acids. Germline CDR1 SQVTM, CDR2 ANQGSEA. The specimen was CD4+ T cells sorted from blood. The origin of this receptor is a human donor in good health. The V gene is TRBV29-1, the J gene TRBJ2-7, with D perhaps matching TRBD2 (6 bases). CDR3 DNA: TGCAGCGTGTACTGGGACTCCGGGGAGCAGTACTTC. Its protein product is CSVYWDSGEQYF.